Listed here are 8 T cell receptor beta chains from one sample, sequenced in a study of patients and donors after allogeneic stem cell transplantation. TCRdb fed the RT-PCR reads into MiXCR, producing one record per CDR3 protein. Of over 400,000 distinct CDR3 sequences in the sample, approximately 16% were seen once. What was sequenced was blood, either unsorted or a sorted T cell fraction (not recorded which). The source of these receptors is a human donor who was either an allogeneic HSCT recipient or a stem cell or donor lymphocyte infusion donor (not recorded which). It is not recorded whose cells these are; they may come from a transplant donor.

The sample holds a few counts of this clonotype. Written as DNA, the CDR3 is TGCGCCAGCAGCTTGGACCAGGGCGGTTCACCCCTCCACTTT. Translating it yields CASSLDQGGSPLHF. The chain employs TRBV5-1 and TRBJ1-6; perhaps TRBD1 as D (5 bases). Germline CDR1 is SGHRS and CDR2 is YFSETQ. There are 14 residues in the CDR3. V was cut by 0 bases and J by 9 bases, with 10 bases left in between.

The V gene is TRBV4-3, the J gene TRBJ2-4; a possible D gene is TRBD2 (5 bases). The CDR3 runs to 15 residues. The V end was cut by 1 base, the J end by 9 bases, with 16 bases between. Germline V gene data show CDR1 as LGHNA and CDR2 as YSLEER. CDR3 coding DNA: TGCGCCAGCAGCCAAGGGCAGGACTCGTTTACCATTCAGTACTTC. Its translation: CASSQGQDSFTIQYF.

This clonotype was observed many times. The chain carries TRBV2 and TRBJ1-1; no clear D. Germline V gene data show CDR1 as SNHLY and CDR2 as FYNNEI. The CDR3 totals 14 residues. V lost 7 bases and J lost 7, with 19 bases in between. The CDR3 loop is CASTGGKQRIEAFF. The DNA for the CDR3 is TGTGCCAGCACCGGCGGGAAGCAAAGGATTGAAGCTTTCTTT. The full variable domain, rest sourced from reference TRBV2 and TRBJ1-1, is EPEVTQTPSHQVTQMGQEVILRCVPISNHLYFYWYRQILGQKVEFLVSFYNNEISEKSEIFDDQFSVERPDGSNFTLKIRSTKLEDSAMYFCASTGGKQRIEAFFGQGTRLTVV.

This clonotype was observed a handful of times. Since the CDR3 does not end with the conserved phenylalanine or tryptophan, this likely comes from a read error. The V gene is TRBV20-1, the J gene TRBJ2-3; no clear D. Germline CDR1 and CDR2: DFQATT and SNEGSKA (reference sequence). Trimming took off 2 bases at V and 0 bases at J, with 6 bases between the two ends. The CDR3 extends over 13 amino acids. This chain's CDR3 is CSARLGSTDTQYL. Written as DNA, the CDR3 is TGCAGTGCTAGATTAGGGAGCACAGATACGCAGTATCTT.

The table lists this clonotype with many counts. This chain links TRBV20-1 with TRBJ2-2; D might be TRBD1 or TRBD2, each matching 6 bases. The V and J ends lost 3 bases and 2 bases respectively, with 13 bases between them. The CDR3 is 15 amino acids. Germline V gene sequence: CDR1 DFQATT, CDR2 SNEGSKA (reference sequence). The CDR3 bases are TGCAGTGCTAGGGACGGGGGCCGTAACACCGGGGAGCTGTTTTTT. Its protein product is CSARDGGRNTGELFF.

This clonotype has more than one count but fewer than ten. The chain combines TRBV20-1 with TRBJ1-2; 7 nucleotides match TRBD1. The CDR3 runs 12 residues. Germline V gene lookup returns CDR1 DFQATT and CDR2 SNEGSKA (reference sequence). The J segment lost 6 bases and the V segment lost 6 bases, leaving 7 bases of the junction unmatched. CDR3 in DNA: TGCAGTGCATACAGGGGCGCGGATGGCTACACCTTC. Its translation: CSAYRGADGYTF.

This clonotype was observed many times. This chain connects TRBV29-1 to TRBJ2-5, with 8 nucleotides matching TRBD2. Trimming cost V 7 bases and J 4 bases; bases outside gene matches: 8. The CDR3 is 13 residues long. Germline V gives CDR1 SQVTM, CDR2 ANQGSEA. The CDR3 loop reads CSASTLAGETQYF. In nucleotides, the CDR3 is TGCAGCGCTTCGACGCTAGCGGGAGAGACCCAGTACTTC.

There are a few counts of this clonotype. The chain uses TRBV3-1 and TRBJ1-2; TRBD1 matches 7 bases. V was clipped by 0 bases and J by 4 bases; unmatched bases: 8. The CDR3 consists of 16 residues. The V gene's germline CDR1 is LGHDT and CDR2 YNNKEL (reference sequence). The CDR3 region has the DNA TGTGCCAGCAGCCAAGAGATGGGGACAGCGCTCTATGGCTACACCTTC. Protein sequence: CASSQEMGTALYGYTF.